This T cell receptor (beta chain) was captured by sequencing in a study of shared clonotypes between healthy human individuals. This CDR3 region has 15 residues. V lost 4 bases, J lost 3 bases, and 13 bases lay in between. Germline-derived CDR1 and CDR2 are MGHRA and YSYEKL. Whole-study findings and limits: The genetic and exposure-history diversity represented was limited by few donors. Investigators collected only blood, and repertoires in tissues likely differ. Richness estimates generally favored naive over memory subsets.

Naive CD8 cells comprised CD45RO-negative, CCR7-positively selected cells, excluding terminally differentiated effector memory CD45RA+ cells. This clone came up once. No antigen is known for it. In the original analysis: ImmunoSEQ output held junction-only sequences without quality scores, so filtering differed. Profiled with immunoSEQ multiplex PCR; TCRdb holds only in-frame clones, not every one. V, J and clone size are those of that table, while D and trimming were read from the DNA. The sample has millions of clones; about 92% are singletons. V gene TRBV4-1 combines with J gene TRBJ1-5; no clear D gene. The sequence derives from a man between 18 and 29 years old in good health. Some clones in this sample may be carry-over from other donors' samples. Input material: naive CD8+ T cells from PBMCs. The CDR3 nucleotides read TGCGCCAGCAGCCTGATTGATGGCAACAATCAGCCCCAGCATTTT. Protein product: CASSLIDGNNQPQHF.